These T cell receptor beta chains were read from a single sample in a study of T-cell memory formation after mild COVID-19. TCRdb re-analysed the 5' RACE reads in MiXCR, keeping a single row per CDR3 protein. The data show over 30,000 distinct CDR3 sequences, with approximately 10% seen just once and around 30% held by the top ten. Sequencing was carried out using PBMCs or a T cell subset sorted from them (not recorded which). The receptors derive from a man between 18 and 35 years old who had mild COVID-19 (a few samples of this study predate the infection). Cell type and time point are not known. Both conserved end residues are part of each CDR3. A D gene is named only where the DNA matches it firmly. The size field is filled for only some rows; it gives once, few, many or a size class.

TRBV15	many	TRBJ1-5	-	TGTGCCACCAGCGGTACAGGGTCACGGCAGCCCCAGCATTTT	CATSGTGSRQPQHF
TRBV12-3/TRBV12-4	many	TRBJ1-4	TRBD1	TGTGCCACTCAGGGGGCGGAAGGTGAAAAACTGTTTTTT	CATQGAEGEKLFF
TRBV7-2	few	TRBJ1-3	TRBD1	TGTGCCAGCAGCTTAGGAGGCAGGGGGCCGTCTGGAAACACCATATATTTT	CASSLGGRGPSGNTIYF
TRBV6-5	many	TRBJ1-5	-	TGTGCCAGCAGCTCGGGGGGGAATCAGCCCCAGCATTTT	CASSSGGNQPQHF
TRBV25-1	many	TRBJ1-4	TRBD1	TGTGCCAGCAGTGAACAGGACAGGGGAAAACTGTTTTTT	CASSEQDRGKLFF
TRBV5-4	few	TRBJ2-5	-	TGTGCCAGCAGCTTTGCCGTGAATCTCGGTGAGACCCAGTACTTC	CASSFAVNLGETQYF
TRBV2	many	TRBJ1-1	TRBD1	TGTGCCAGCAGAAAAACAGGGGGGGCTGAAGCTTTCTTT	CASRKTGGAEAFF
TRBV5-1	few	TRBJ1-5	-	TGCGCCAGCAGCCGGGACGGGGGAACCAATCAGCCCCAGCATTTT	CASSRDGGTNQPQHF
TRBV24-1	-	TRBJ1-5	-	TGTGCCACCAGTGATTCGAGAAGGGGAAGCAATCAGCCCCAGCATTTT	CATSDSRRGSNQPQHF
TRBV5-6	many	TRBJ1-2	-	TGTGCCAGCAGCCCTCGCCCTGGGACTGCCTATGGCTACACCTTC	CASSPRPGTAYGYTF
TRBV5-5	many	TRBJ1-2	-	TGTGCCAGCAGCCTGGGACCGCTCTATGGCTACACCTTC	CASSLGPLYGYTF
TRBV7-9	-	TRBJ2-3	-	TGTGCCAGCAGTTCAGTTTCGGGTACAGATACGCAGTATTTT	CASSSVSGTDTQYF
TRBV27	many	TRBJ2-7	-	TGTGCCAGCAGCTGGGGGACCTCCTACGAGCAGTACTTC	CASSWGTSYEQYF
TRBV9	-	TRBJ1-6	-	TGTGCCAGCAGCGCAGGGAGCTCCTATAATTCACCCCTCCACTTT	CASSAGSSYNSPLHF
TRBV7-2	many	TRBJ1-1	-	TGTGCCAGCAGGACCTGGGCAGGGTTCGCCACTGAAGCTTTCTTT	CASRTWAGFATEAFF
TRBV9	few	TRBJ2-3	TRBD1	TGTGCCAGCAGCGTGGATCAGGGGGCCTCTGGGTATACGCAGTATTTT	CASSVDQGASGYTQYF
TRBV4-1	-	TRBJ1-5	-	TGCGCCAGCAGCCAAGTTAGGGGTGGTAATCAGCCCCAGCATTTT	CASSQVRGGNQPQHF
TRBV2	-	TRBJ1-5	-	TGTGCCAGCAGTCCTGACAGAAATCAGCCCCAGCATTTT	CASSPDRNQPQHF
TRBV11-2	many	TRBJ1-1	-	TGTGCCAGCAGCCACCACCGGGGTACAGCCTCTGAAGCTTTCTTT	CASSHHRGTASEAFF
TRBV27	many	TRBJ2-7	-	TGTGCCAGCAGGTCGACAGGTTCCTACGAGCAGTACTTC	CASRSTGSYEQYF
TRBV4-1	many	TRBJ2-1	TRBD2	TGCGCCAGCAGCCAAGTGTCGAGCGGGGGAGGCAATGAGCAGTTCTTC	CASSQVSSGGGNEQFF
TRBV20-1	many	TRBJ1-5	TRBD1	TGCAGTGCTAGCGGGGACAGGTTAGTTAAGTATGGCGTAGGTCAGCCCCAGCATTTT	CSASGDRLVKYGVGQPQHF
TRBV2	many	TRBJ2-1	TRBD2	TGTGCCAGCAGTGCGTGGGGGGGTTACAATGAGCAGTTCTTC	CASSAWGGYNEQFF
TRBV29-1	-	TRBJ1-2	TRBD1	TGCAGCGTTGAACCACAGGGGAACGGCTACACCTTC	CSVEPQGNGYTF
TRBV30	-	TRBJ1-5	-	TGTGCCTGGAGTGTACAGTTCAATCAGCCCCAGCATTTT	CAWSVQFNQPQHF
TRBV29-1	-	TRBJ2-7	TRBD1	TGCAGCGTTGCGGGACAGGGTTACGAGCAGTACTTC	CSVAGQGYEQYF
TRBV4-2	many	TRBJ2-3	-	TGTGCCAGCAGCCCCTCCGGGACTGCAGGGGATACGCAGTATTTT	CASSPSGTAGDTQYF
TRBV10-3	-	TRBJ1-4	-	TGTGCCATCACCCAGCCTGTGGAGGGTGAAAAACTGTTTTTT	CAITQPVEGEKLFF
TRBV7-6	many	TRBJ2-3	-	TGTGCCAGCAGCCCACAGATGGGAGATACGCAGTATTTT	CASSPQMGDTQYF
TRBV4-1	many	TRBJ1-4	-	TGCGCCAGCAGCCAAGGGAATGAAAAACTGTTTTTT	CASSQGNEKLFF
TRBV4-1	many	TRBJ2-1	TRBD2	TGCGCCAGCAGCCACGGGGGGGCCTTCGACAATGAGCAGTTCTTC	CASSHGGAFDNEQFF
TRBV20-1	-	TRBJ2-2	-	TGCAGTGCTAGAGAGGCAGGTGGCAGGCTAGGGGAGCTGTTTTTT	CSAREAGGRLGELFF
TRBV4-2	many	TRBJ2-3	TRBD2	TGTGCCAGCAGCCCCACTAGCGGGGGAGGGACAGATACGCAGTATTTT	CASSPTSGGGTDTQYF
TRBV27	-	TRBJ1-6	TRBD1	TGTGCCAGCGCGGACAGGAATTCACCCCTCCACTTT	CASADRNSPLHF
TRBV9	many	TRBJ2-1	TRBD2	TGTGCCAGCAGCAGACGACTAGCGGGGGGCTACAATGAGCAGTTCTTC	CASSRRLAGGYNEQFF
TRBV4-3	many	TRBJ2-3	-	TGCGCCAGCAGCCAAGGCGCCACGGCGTCTAGAGATACGCAGTATTTT	CASSQGATASRDTQYF
TRBV5-1	-	TRBJ2-1	-	TGCGCCAGCAGCTTTGTAGGGGCCACCAACAATGAGCAGTTCTTC	CASSFVGATNNEQFF
TRBV5-1	many	TRBJ2-1	-	TGCGCCAGCTTCACGAGCGGTACCTACAATGAGCAGTTCTTC	CASFTSGTYNEQFF
TRBV19	-	TRBJ1-5	TRBD1	TGTGCCAGTAGTACAGACAGGGAGCGCAGGGGGCCCCAGCATTTT	CASSTDRERRGPQHF
TRBV7-2	many	TRBJ1-1	TRBD1	TGTGCCAGCAGCCCCCGCCGGACAGGGAATGAATGGAGGACTGAAGCTTTCTTT	CASSPRRTGNEWRTEAFF
TRBV7-2	many	TRBJ1-6	TRBD1	TGTGCCAGCAGCCAGACAGGGTTCTATAATTCACCCCTCCACTTT	CASSQTGFYNSPLHF
TRBV7-2	few	TRBJ2-7	-	TGTGCCAGCAGCCCCGCTCGAGGGGGAGGCGAGCAGTACTTC	CASSPARGGGEQYF
TRBV7-8	few	TRBJ2-3	-	TGTGCCAGCAGCTTAGGAAGGGCTACAGATACGCAGTATTTT	CASSLGRATDTQYF
TRBV20-1	-	TRBJ2-1	TRBD2	TGCAGTGCTAGAGCCCAACTAGCGGGGTTCTACAATGAGCAGTTCTTC	CSARAQLAGFYNEQFF
TRBV7-2	many	TRBJ2-4	-	TGTGCCAGCAGCGCCGAAGGAGTGGGATCAATAGCCAAAAACATTCAGTACTTC	CASSAEGVGSIAKNIQYF
TRBV9	many	TRBJ2-3	-	TGTGCCAGCAGCCCACGGAGGGGGGCAGCGTACTTCACAGATACGCAGTATTTT	CASSPRRGAAYFTDTQYF
TRBV7-9	medium-sized	TRBJ2-7	-	TGTGCCAGCAGCCCGGGGCAGGTCTACGAGCAGTACTTC	CASSPGQVYEQYF
TRBV20-1	many	TRBJ2-3	-	TGCAGTGCTAGAGGACTCCTCGAACCGCAGTATTTT	CSARGLLEPQYF
TRBV6-5	-	TRBJ2-7	-	TGTGCCAGCAGTTACAATGGGGGTTCGGAGCAGTACTTC	CASSYNGGSEQYF
TRBV7-2	many	TRBJ2-1	TRBD2	TGTGCCAGCAGCAAACCTAGCGGGGGGGCATACAATGAGCAGTTCTTC	CASSKPSGGAYNEQFF
TRBV7-2	many	TRBJ1-5	-	TGTGCCAGCAGCCGCGAATTGAATCAGCCCCAGCATTTT	CASSRELNQPQHF
TRBV7-2	many	TRBJ1-6	-	TGTGCCAGCAGCTTAAATTACGGGACGGCAAATTCACCCCTCCACTTT	CASSLNYGTANSPLHF